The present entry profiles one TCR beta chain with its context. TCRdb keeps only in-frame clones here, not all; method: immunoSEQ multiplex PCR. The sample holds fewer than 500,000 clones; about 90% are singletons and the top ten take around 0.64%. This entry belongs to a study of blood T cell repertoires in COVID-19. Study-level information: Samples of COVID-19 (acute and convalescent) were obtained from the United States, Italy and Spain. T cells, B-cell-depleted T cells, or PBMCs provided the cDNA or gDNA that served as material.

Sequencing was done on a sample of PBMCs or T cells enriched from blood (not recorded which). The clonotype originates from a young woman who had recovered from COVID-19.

CDR3 in amino acids: CASSLPGNGYTF. The CDR3 region has the DNA TGCGCCAGCAGCTTACCAGGGAATGGCTACACCTTC. The chain recombines TRBV5-1 with TRBJ1-2; a weak D match, TRBD1 (5 bases). This CDR3 region has 12 residues. V lost 2 bases and J 6 bases, leaving 8 bases between the germline ends. Per germline, CDR1 SGHRS and CDR2 YFSETQ. Full variable domain (remainder filled in from reference TRBV5-1 and TRBJ1-2): KAGVTQTPRYLIKTRGQQVTLSCSPISGHRSVSWYQQTPGQGLQFLFEYFSETQRNKGNFPGRFSGRQFSNSRSEMNVSTLELGDSALYLCASSLPGNGYTFGSGTRLTVV.